Included here is one TCR beta chain sequence, with context. CDR1 and CDR2 (germline): SGHRS, YFSETQ. The CDR3 covers 16 residues. Between the trimmed V and J ends, which lost 0 bases and 5 bases, there was a span of 17 bases. This entry comes from a study of blood T cell repertoires in COVID-19. Produced via immunoSEQ multiplex PCR; TCRdb's table is partial and in-frame only. This table holds about 330,000 clones, around 87% found once. This TCR was sampled from a woman in her 30s who had recovered from COVID-19. Sequenced material: PBMCs or T cells enriched from blood (not recorded which). This sequence joins TRBV5-1 and TRBJ1-1, with TRBD1 as a possible D gene (5 bases). The CDR3 loop reads CASSLDPAGVGTEAFF. The CDR3 DNA reads TGCGCCAGCAGCTTGGATCCGGCGGGGGTAGGGACTGAAGCTTTCTTT.